One and the same sample provided the 15 T cell receptor beta chains below, sequenced in a study of blood T cells in healthy people across ages. The use of a sample-barcoded 5' primer and a J-beta primer mix characterized a second PCR of roughly 7 to 11 cycles. Each CDR3 protein is one row after TCRdb ran MiXCR on the 5' RACE reads. Of approximately 360,000 distinct CDR3 sequences listed, about 49% are singletons. Material for sequencing was blood. Every receptor here comes from a man in his 60s in good health.

The DNA of the CDR3 is TGTGCCAGCAGTCCCTCTTATAGCAATCAGCCCCAGCATTTT. It specifies CASSPSYSNQPQHF. This chain links TRBV6-4 with TRBJ1-5; D gene ambiguous. Germline lookup yields CDR1 MRHNA and CDR2 SNTAGT. Trimming stripped 5 bases from V and 0 bases from J, with 8 bases between. CDR3 size: 14 residues.

The rearrangement uses TRBV3-1 and TRBJ2-7; D ambiguous. The germline CDR1 and CDR2 sequences are LGHDT and YNNKEL (reference sequence). This CDR3 is built from 13 residues. V was shortened by 0 bases and J by 9 bases, with 12 bases between the two germline ends. CDR3 amino acids: CASSQDRTDGQYF. CDR3 nucleotide sequence: TGTGCCAGCAGCCAAGATCGGACGGACGGGCAGTACTTC.

The chain uses TRBV10-1 and TRBJ2-5; TRBD1 is a possible D gene (5 bases). The germline CDR1 and CDR2 sequences are WNHNN and SYGVQD (reference sequence). V lost 10 bases and J lost 5, with 11 bases in between. This CDR3 contains 11 residues. The CDR3 DNA sequence: TGCGCCAATCCGACAGCTGAGACCCAGTACTTC. Translated, it gives CANPTAETQYF.

This clonotype was recorded once. The chain joins TRBV5-1 to TRBJ2-1, with 9 bases lining up with TRBD2. V lost 1 base, J lost 0 bases, and 2 bases stayed unmatched. This CDR3 spans 16 amino acids. Germline lookup yields CDR1 SGHRS and CDR2 YFSETQ. CDR3 amino acids: CASSLISGSSYNEQFF. CDR3 DNA sequence: TGCGCCAGCAGCTTGATTAGCGGGAGCTCCTACAATGAGCAGTTCTTC.

The chain links TRBV11-2 to TRBJ2-1; tentative D call: TRBD2 (6 bases). The V gene lost 6 bases and the J gene lost 10 bases, with 37 bases spanning the gap. Germline loops: CDR1 SGHAT, CDR2 FQNNGV. The CDR3 is made up of 20 amino acids. The CDR3 loop reads CASRPEGLKTFRDLVGEQFF. Here the CDR3 DNA reads TGTGCCAGCAGACCCGAAGGACTAAAGACTTTTCGGGATCTAGTAGGGGAGCAGTTCTTC.

The chain employs TRBV18 and TRBJ1-5, with a weak D call TRBD1 (6 bases). This CDR3 contains 14 residues. V dropped 5 bases and J dropped 3 bases, with 11 bases sitting between them. CDR1 is KGHSH and CDR2 is LQKENI in the germline V gene. The CDR3 DNA reads TGTGCCAGCTCAGAGGGGGGGCCCAATCAGCCCCAGCATTTT. It translates to CASSEGGPNQPQHF.

This clonotype has a handful of counts. The chain combines TRBV7-2 with TRBJ2-7; D is perhaps TRBD2 (7 bases). V was shortened by 5 bases and J by 0 bases, with 14 bases between the two germline ends. The CDR3 consists of 15 residues. The germline gives CDR1 SGHTA, CDR2 FQGNSA. The CDR3 DNA is TGTGCCAGCAGCCTCGCGGGGGCAAGCTCCTACGAGCAGTACTTC. As protein: CASSLAGASSYEQYF.

The chain couples TRBV7-2 to TRBJ2-3; perhaps D is TRBD1 or TRBD2 (5 bases each). Germline CDR1 SGHTA, CDR2 FQGNSA. The CDR3 sequence is 16 residues long. The V end was cut by 4 bases, the J end by 6 bases, with 20 bases between. CDR3 residues: CASSSAGTAKRDTQYF. The CDR3 DNA sequence: TGTGCCAGCAGCTCAGCTGGGACCGCCAAGAGGGATACGCAGTATTTT. The full variable domain, rest sourced from reference TRBV7-2 and TRBJ2-3, is GAGVSQSPSNKVTEKGKDVELRCDPISGHTALYWYRQSLGQGLEFLIYFQGNSAPDKSGLPSDRFSAERTGGSVSTLTIQRTQQEDSAVYLCASSSAGTAKRDTQYFGPGTRLTVL.

V and J are TRBV20-1 and TRBJ1-1, with D possibly matching TRBD1 (6 bases). The CDR3 length is 14 residues. Trimming cost V 5 bases and J 5 bases, with 18 bases left between them. CDR1 DFQATT and CDR2 SNEGSKA come from the germline V gene (reference sequence). Here the CDR3 reads CSAPLQGGRTEAFF. In nucleotides, the CDR3 is TGCAGTGCTCCCCTACAGGGTGGGAGGACTGAAGCTTTCTTT.

The sample holds a few counts of this clonotype. This rearrangement joins TRBV2 to TRBJ2-4; D is uncertain. Germline CDR1 is SNHLY and CDR2 is FYNNEI. V lost 4 bases and J lost 8, with 12 bases in between. This CDR3 has 13 amino acids. The CDR3 sequence: CASSGQARDIQYF. The CDR3, as DNA: TGTGCCAGCAGTGGGCAGGCTAGGGACATTCAGTACTTC.

In this sample, this clonotype turned up many times. The chain joins TRBV12-3 or TRBV12-4 to TRBJ2-5; no clear D. This CDR3 spans 13 amino acids. The ends were cut back, 3 bases at V and 2 bases at J, with 7 bases in the middle. CDR3 DNA: TGTGCCAGCAGTTTGGCCCAGCAAGAGACCCAGTACTTC. This codes for CASSLAQQETQYF.

This sequence joins TRBV3-1 and TRBJ1-5; D remains unclear. The CDR3 is made up of 15 amino acids. Trimming left V 7 bases short and J 0 bases short, with 13 bases between. The germline gives CDR1 LGHDT, CDR2 YNNKEL (reference sequence). Here the CDR3 reads CASNLGHPSNQPQHF. The CDR3, as DNA: TGTGCCAGCAACCTAGGGCACCCTAGCAATCAGCCCCAGCATTTT.

The V and J genes are TRBV6-2 or TRBV6-3 and TRBJ2-1, with D possibly matching TRBD1 (5 bases). Trimming left V 7 bases short and J 4 bases short, with 11 bases between. This CDR3 has 13 residues. The germline CDR1 and CDR2 sequences are MNHEY and SVGEGT. In nucleotides, the CDR3 is TGTGCCAGCAAACAGGTAGTATACAATGAGCAGTTCTTC. It encodes CASKQVVYNEQFF.

This chain connects TRBV29-1 to TRBJ2-3; D is possibly TRBD1 (6 bases). Germline values: CDR1 SQVTM, CDR2 ANQGSEA. The germline V and J ends were trimmed by 8 bases and 3 bases, with 18 bases remaining between them. The CDR3 consists of 14 residues. The CDR3 sequence is CSPFHRVMTDTQYF. CDR3 nucleotide sequence: TGCAGCCCTTTCCACAGGGTAATGACAGATACGCAGTATTTT.

Comment on this clonotype: Given a much more abundant clone one base away, this may be a read error. This sequence joins TRBV28 and TRBJ2-5; unclear D gene. In germline, CDR1 is MDHEN, CDR2 SYDVKM. This CDR3 has 15 residues. Trimming took off 10 bases at V and 2 bases at J, with 20 bases between the two ends. The CDR3 here is CATALPRTEQETQYF. For the CDR3, the DNA is TGTGCCACTGCACTGCCGAGAACAGAACAAGAGACCCAGTACTTC.